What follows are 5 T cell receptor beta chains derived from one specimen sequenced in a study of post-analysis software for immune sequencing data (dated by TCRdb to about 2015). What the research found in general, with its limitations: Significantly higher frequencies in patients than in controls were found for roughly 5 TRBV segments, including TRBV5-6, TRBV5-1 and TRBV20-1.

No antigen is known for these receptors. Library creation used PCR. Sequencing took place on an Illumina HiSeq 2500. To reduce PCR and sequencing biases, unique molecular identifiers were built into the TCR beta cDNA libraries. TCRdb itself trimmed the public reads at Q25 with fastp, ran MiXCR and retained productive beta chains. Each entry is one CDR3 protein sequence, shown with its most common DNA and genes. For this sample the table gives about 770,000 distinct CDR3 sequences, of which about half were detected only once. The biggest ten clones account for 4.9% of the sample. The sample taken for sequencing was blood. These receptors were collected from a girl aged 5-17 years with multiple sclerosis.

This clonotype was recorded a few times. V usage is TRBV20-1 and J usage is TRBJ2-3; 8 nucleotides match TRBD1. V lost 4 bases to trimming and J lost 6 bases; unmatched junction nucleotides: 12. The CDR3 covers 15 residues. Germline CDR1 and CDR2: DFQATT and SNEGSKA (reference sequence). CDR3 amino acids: CSATPGDRGRDTQYF. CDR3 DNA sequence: TGCAGTGCTACCCCCGGTGACAGGGGACGGGATACGCAGTATTTT.

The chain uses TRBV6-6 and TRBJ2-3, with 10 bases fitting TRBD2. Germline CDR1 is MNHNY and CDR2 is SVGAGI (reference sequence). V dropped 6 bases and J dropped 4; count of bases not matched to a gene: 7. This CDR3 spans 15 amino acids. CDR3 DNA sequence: TGTGCCAGCAGAATAGCGGGAGGAGTGGCAGATACGCAGTATTTT. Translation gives CASRIAGGVADTQYF.

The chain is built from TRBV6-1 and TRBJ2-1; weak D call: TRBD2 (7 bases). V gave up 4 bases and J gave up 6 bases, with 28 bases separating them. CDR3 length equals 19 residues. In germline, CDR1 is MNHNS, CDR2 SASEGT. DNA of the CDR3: TGTGCCAGCAGTGCACCTGCCCGCCCGGGGGCGGGAGTCGTCAATGAGCAGTTCTTC. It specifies CASSAPARPGAGVVNEQFF.

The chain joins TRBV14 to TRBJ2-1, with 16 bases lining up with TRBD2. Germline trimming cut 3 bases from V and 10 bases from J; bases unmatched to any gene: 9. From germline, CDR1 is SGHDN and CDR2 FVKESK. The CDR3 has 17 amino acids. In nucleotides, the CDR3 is TGTGCCAGCAGCCAGGGACCGGGACTAGCGGGAGGGAGGGAGCAGTTCTTC. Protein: CASSQGPGLAGGREQFF.

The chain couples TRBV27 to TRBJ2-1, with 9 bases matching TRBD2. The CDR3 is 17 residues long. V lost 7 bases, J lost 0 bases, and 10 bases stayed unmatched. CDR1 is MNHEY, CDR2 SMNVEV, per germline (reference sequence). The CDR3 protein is CASNWLGAGGSYNEQFF. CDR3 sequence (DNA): TGTGCCAGCAACTGGCTAGGAGCGGGGGGCTCCTACAATGAGCAGTTCTTC.